A selection of T cell receptor beta chains follows, all from one sample in a study of early T cells in non-severe SARS-CoV-2 infection. TCRdb processed the 5' RACE reads anew with MiXCR; each CDR3 protein has one entry. The data show approximately 64,000 distinct CDR3 sequences, over 4.5% seen once. The sample taken for sequencing was whole blood. All receptors derive from an adult who was a healthcare worker with PCR-confirmed SARS-CoV-2 infection or an uninfected control (not recorded which). Each CDR3 is given with its conserved first and last residue. D genes are given only for firm matches. A row's size may be missing; if present it is once, few, many or a size class.

d_call,j_call,v_call,clone_size,cdr3_aa,cdr3_nt
.,TRBJ2-2,TRBV5-4,many,CASSLVGTGELFF,TGTGCCAGCAGCTTGGTGGGCACCGGGGAGCTGTTTTTT
.,TRBJ2-7,TRBV20-1,many,CSARHGYSYEQYF,TGCAGTGCTAGGCACGGGTACTCCTACGAGCAGTACTTC
TRBD1,TRBJ1-1,TRBV20-1,many,CSVTPTKLQGGSEAFF,TGCAGTGTAACACCGACTAAATTACAAGGGGGCAGTGAAGCTTTCTTT
.,TRBJ2-7,TRBV5-5,few,CASSPAVAPNEQYF,TGTGCCAGCAGCCCGGCTGTGGCCCCTAACGAGCAGTACTTC
.,TRBJ2-7,TRBV4-1,few,CASSQGYAYEQYF,TGCGCCAGCAGCCAGGGATATGCCTACGAGCAGTACTTC
.,TRBJ1-3,TRBV3-1,few,CASSRDLGNTIYF,TGTGCCAGCAGCCGGGATCTGGGAAACACCATATATTTT
.,TRBJ1-5,TRBV5-6,many,CASSLYIGGQPQHF,TGTGCCAGCAGCTTATATATAGGGGGTCAGCCCCAGCATTTT
.,TRBJ1-1,TRBV4-3,few,CASSQDFDENTEAFF,TGCGCCAGCAGCCAAGATTTCGACGAGAACACTGAAGCTTTCTTT
.,TRBJ2-1,TRBV5-8,many,CASSLERVRSYNEQFF,TGTGCCAGCAGCTTGGAAAGGGTCCGGTCCTACAATGAGCAGTTCTTC
.,TRBJ2-5,TRBV11-2,.,CASSFGASFPYQETQYF,TGTGCCAGCAGCTTTGGCGCTAGTTTCCCCTACCAAGAGACCCAGTACTTC
.,TRBJ2-7,TRBV25-1,few,CASSPDGRYEQYF,TGTGCCAGCAGCCCCGACGGTCGATACGAGCAGTACTTC
.,TRBJ2-2,TRBV12-3/TRBV12-4,many,CASCGGSTGELFF,TGTGCCAGTTGTGGGGGGAGCACCGGGGAGCTGTTTTTT
.,TRBJ2-3,TRBV6-2/TRBV6-3,many,CAARLGWNTDTQYF,TGTGCCGCCCGCCTGGGTTGGAACACAGATACGCAGTATTTT
.,TRBJ2-4,TRBV10-3,many,CAISGSGYENIQYF,TGTGCCATCAGTGGCTCAGGATACGAAAACATTCAGTACTTC
TRBD2,TRBJ2-1,TRBV2,.,CASSEGKWRGTREDEQFF,TGTGCCAGCAGTGAGGGTAAATGGCGGGGGACCCGAGAGGATGAGCAGTTCTTC
.,TRBJ2-1,TRBV11-2,many,CASRRSQNNEQFF,TGTGCCAGCAGGAGATCTCAGAACAATGAGCAGTTCTTC
TRBD1,TRBJ2-3,TRBV29-1,few,CSGGDRGDSTDTQYF,TGCAGCGGTGGGGACAGGGGAGATAGCACAGATACGCAGTATTTT